The 6 T cell receptor beta chains below come from one sample, sequenced in a study of CD8+ T cells in alopecia areata. Sequencing relied on a cDNA template that was reverse transcribed from extracted RNA. Method: immunoSEQ multiplex PCR; TCRdb's copy keeps in-frame clones and lacks some. The sample includes 4,000 to 4,500 clones, approximately 70% of them seen just once. Sequencing used skin. The source is a human donor in good health.

The rearrangement uses TRBV30 and TRBJ2-5; 7 bases align to TRBD1. V was pared by 4 bases and J by 3 bases, with 5 bases of the junction left unmatched. This CDR3 contains 13 residues. Germline V gives CDR1 GTSNPN, CDR2 SVGIG (reference sequence). CDR3 loop: CAWTLQGEETQYF. DNA for the CDR3: TGTGCCTGGACTCTCCAGGGGGAAGAGACCCAGTACTTC. The entire variable domain, with the rest obtained from reference TRBV30 and TRBJ2-5, is as follows: SQTIHQWPATLVQPVGSPLSLECTVEGTSNPNLYWYRQAAGRGLQLLFYSVGIGQISSEVPQNLSASRPQDRQFILSSKKLLLSDSGFYLCAWTLQGEETQYFGPGTRLLVL.

This chain links TRBV10-2 with TRBJ1-3; D is undetermined. V was clipped by 3 bases and J by 0 bases, with 9 bases between them. Germline lookup yields CDR1 WSHSY and CDR2 SAAADI. The CDR3 sequence is 15 residues long. CDR3 sequence (DNA): TGCGCCAGCAGTGACAGCCTGAGCTCTGGAAACACCATATATTTT. Protein product: CASSDSLSSGNTIYF.

Points on this clone: Compared with germline, one end of the junction differs, possibly owing to a read error. J is TRBJ2-3 and V is TRBV28; TRBD2 aligns across 14 bases. Germline V gene sequence: CDR1 MDHEN, CDR2 SYDVKM. This CDR3 comprises 15 residues. The CDR3, as DNA: TGCGCCAGCAGGAGGACTAGCGGGAGGTCGGGTACGCAGTATTTT. The encoded protein is CASRRTSGRSGTQYF.

Only a few counts were recorded for this clone. V usage is TRBV4-1 and J usage is TRBJ1-1; tentative D call: TRBD1 (6 bases). Germline V gene data show CDR1 as MGHRA and CDR2 as YSYEKL. The CDR3 is made up of 14 amino acids. V dropped 0 bases and J dropped 6 bases, with 11 bases sitting between them. CDR3 loop: CASSQDRDIPEAFF. CDR3 DNA sequence: TGCGCCAGCAGCCAAGATAGGGACATACCTGAAGCTTTCTTT.

This chain links TRBV5-1 with TRBJ2-5; 7 nucleotides agree with TRBD1. CDR3 length equals 15 residues. V lost 4 bases to trimming and J lost 5 bases; unmatched junction nucleotides: 11. Germline V CDR1 and CDR2: SGHRS, YFSETQ. In DNA, the CDR3 is TGCGCCAGCAGCCGCCTTTCAGGGGGATCGGAGACCCAGTACTTC. This codes for CASSRLSGGSETQYF.

The J gene is TRBJ1-2, the V gene TRBV7-2; the D gene is possibly TRBD1 (5 bases). This CDR3 contains 12 residues. V was cut by 5 bases and J by 12 bases, with 16 bases left in between. CDR1 SGHTA and CDR2 FQGNSA come from the germline V gene. The CDR3 DNA reads as TGTGCCAGCAGCCTTCACAGGTCGATCGACACCTTC. Translating it yields CASSLHRSIDTF.